This paragraph reports one T cell receptor (beta chain). The data were taken from a study of blood T cell repertoires in COVID-19. The method was immunoSEQ multiplex PCR; TCRdb's version includes in-frame clones alone and lacks a portion of them. The table shows approximately 280,000 clones, with 85% occurring only once. The source material was PBMCs or T cells enriched from blood (not recorded which). This receptor was identified in a woman aged 50 to 60 who had recovered from COVID-19.

The CDR3 DNA reads TGTGCCAGCAGCCCCTCTCTAGCAGAGAACACCGGGGAGCTGTTTTTT. Its translation: CASSPSLAENTGELFF. V and J are TRBV7-2 and TRBJ2-2, with a weak D call TRBD2 (5 bases). The V end lost 5 bases, the J end lost 1 base, and 14 bases lay between the germline ends. This CDR3 region has 16 residues. From germline, CDR1 is SGHTA and CDR2 FQGNSA.